The rows below give T cell receptor beta chains drawn from one sample of a study of T cells in Graves' hyperthyroidism and ophthalmopathy. In TCRdb, the multiplex PCR reads were re-called with MiXCR into one record per CDR3 protein. The sample yields some 620,000 distinct CDR3 sequences, 15% to 20% seen once. The specimen sequenced was blood. These receptors were taken from a woman aged 25 to 39 with Graves' hyperthyroidism. The CDR3 runs from the conserved cysteine through the conserved F or W. The D gene is left open where the match is weak.

J gene | V gene | D gene | CDR3 protein
TRBJ2-3 | TRBV20-1 | - | CSAREWTRSTDTQYF
TRBJ2-1 | TRBV13 | TRBD2 | CASSSWLAGTNEQFF
TRBJ2-7 | TRBV20-1 | TRBD2 | CSVAPRGRKSEQYF
TRBJ2-1 | TRBV6-5 | TRBD2 | CASSYSWREGRSNEQFF
TRBJ2-7 | TRBV28 | TRBD2 | CASSGGISGGTYEQYF
TRBJ2-5 | TRBV11-2 | - | CASSLGAGGKTQYF
TRBJ2-1 | TRBV5-1 | - | CASSFPTDEQFF
TRBJ1-5 | TRBV27 | - | CASSLGTYSNQPQHF
TRBJ2-5 | TRBV30 | TRBD2 | CAWSFSSGTSGRNVETQYF
TRBJ1-5 | TRBV6-8 | - | CASTPEGENSNQPQHF
TRBJ1-4 | TRBV20-1 | - | CSARTFTVTTNEKLFF
TRBJ2-5 | TRBV29-1 | - | CSVGGETQYF
TRBJ1-2 | TRBV27 | TRBD1 | CASSLWGTGGEPITF
TRBJ2-1 | TRBV6-1 | TRBD2 | CASSERPTSGRAGEQFF
TRBJ1-1 | TRBV19 | TRBD1 | CASSILGTGSEAFF
TRBJ2-7 | TRBV20-1 | - | CSARGVRFYEQYF
TRBJ2-1 | TRBV7-3 | - | CASEMGGLRDNEQFF
TRBJ2-5 | TRBV15 | - | CATSRVGAETQYF
TRBJ2-7 | TRBV20-1 | TRBD2 | CSARVSSGYEQYF
TRBJ1-2 | TRBV14 | TRBD1 | CASSQFLGTGGSEHGYTF
TRBJ2-3 | TRBV7-9 | - | CASSRRGARTDTQYF
TRBJ2-3 | TRBV11-1 | TRBD2 | CASSLETSGRGTQYF
TRBJ2-3 | TRBV7-2 | - | CASSLGARRADTQYF
TRBJ1-2 | TRBV11-2 | TRBD1 | CASSSNSGIQGRANYGYTF
TRBJ2-3 | TRBV3-1 | - | CASSRTGPLIADTQYF
TRBJ1-1 | TRBV11-3 | - | CASSLGNRANTEAFF
TRBJ1-4 | TRBV20-1 | - | CSAREVKPATNEKLFF
TRBJ2-1 | TRBV24-1 | - | CATKQGNEQFF
TRBJ2-1 | TRBV12-3/TRBV12-4 | - | CASSFDRTQQFF
TRBJ1-3 | TRBV5-1 | - | CASNRTKNYSSGNTIYF
TRBJ1-6 | TRBV2 | TRBD1 | CASRAGTGNSPLHF
TRBJ2-2 | TRBV4-1 | TRBD2 | CASSQGGSGKSAGELFF
TRBJ2-3 | TRBV28 | - | CAGSAEGTDTQYF
TRBJ1-2 | TRBV4-1 | - | CASSQDRRSYGYTF
TRBJ2-1 | TRBV9 | TRBD2 | CASSDHGTSGTYNEQFF
TRBJ2-7 | TRBV27 | TRBD2 | CASSFSSGRGHEQYF
TRBJ1-1 | TRBV5-1 | - | CASSLPPNTEAFF
TRBJ2-1 | TRBV3-1 | TRBD1 | CASSQMTGANEQFF
TRBJ2-7 | TRBV5-4 | - | CASSTDYGSYEQYF
TRBJ2-7 | TRBV29-1 | - | CSVIDRYYEQYF